The T cell receptor beta chain described here comes from a study of blood T cell repertoires in COVID-19. On the study more broadly: Researchers got acute and convalescent COVID-19 samples from the United States, Italy and Spain. T cells, B-cell-depleted T cells, or PBMCs supplied cDNA or gDNA.

Cohorts were assigned according to the clinical history that participants reported. Per the original methods: Reference gene primer amplification yielded estimated nucleated cell counts. Method: immunoSEQ multiplex PCR; TCRdb's copy keeps in-frame clones and lacks some. From that table come the V and J calls and clone size; the DNA was used to work out D and trimming. The data show 140,000 to 150,000 clones, roughly 90% seen once. The sequence was collected from a woman aged 30 to 39 with acute COVID-19. Sequenced: PBMCs or T cells enriched from blood (not recorded which).

Here the CDR3 reads CASSAGTGATEAFF. Here the CDR3 DNA reads TGTGCCAGCAGCGCCGGGACAGGGGCCACTGAAGCTTTCTTT. This rearrangement joins TRBV5-6 to TRBJ1-1; 10 bases agree with TRBD1. The CDR3 contains 14 residues. CDR1 is SGHDT and CDR2 is YYEEEE in the germline V gene. The J segment lost 4 bases and the V segment lost 4 bases, leaving 4 bases of the junction unmatched.